This is a list of T cell receptor beta chains from one sample in a study of cytotoxic CD8 clonotypes in ibrutinib-treated CLL. The method was immunoSEQ multiplex PCR; TCRdb's version includes in-frame clones alone and lacks a portion of them. Of fewer than 200,000 clones listed, about 84% are singletons. The sample consisted of PBMCs, taken after 24 months of ibrutinib treatment. All receptors come from a human donor with chronic lymphocytic leukemia. CDR3s include the opening cysteine and the closing phenylalanine or tryptophan. A D gene is named only where the DNA matches it firmly. Size tells how often a clone was seen (once, few, many) or the class of an expanded clone, and some rows leave it out.

clone size,V gene,D gene,J gene,CDR3 protein,CDR3 DNA
NA,TRBV19,TRBD1,TRBJ1-4,CASRMDRGPANEKLFF,TGTGCCAGTAGGATGGACAGGGGGCCGGCTAATGAAAAACTGTTTTTT
NA,TRBV11-3,TRBD1,TRBJ1-1,CASKEGGQSCMMAFF,TGTGCCAGCAAGGAAGGGGGCCAGAGTTGTATGATGGCTTTCTTT
NA,TRBV5-1,TRBD1,TRBJ1-4,CASSWSPGQGLICTNEKLFF,TGCGCCAGCAGCTGGTCCCCGGGACAGGGGCTAATATGTACTAATGAAAAACTGTTTTTT
few,TRBV2,NA,TRBJ2-7,CASSLDRIYEQYF,TGTGCCAGCAGTTTGGACAGAATATACGAGCAGTACTTC
few,TRBV7-6,NA,TRBJ2-7,CASSSVTEYEQYF,TGTGCCAGCAGCTCCGTGACCGAATACGAGCAGTACTTC
NA,TRBV5-1,NA,TRBJ1-1,CASSLQVALNTEAFF,TGCGCCAGCAGCTTGCAGGTAGCTCTGAACACTGAAGCTTTCTTT
NA,TRBV4-1,NA,TRBJ2-1,CASKIFSVGKGEQFF,TGCGCCAGCAAGATTTTCTCCGTGGGCAAGGGGGAGCAGTTCTTC
NA,TRBV14,NA,TRBJ1-2,CASSILGVDYGYTF,TGTGCCAGCAGCATATTAGGGGTTGACTATGGCTACACCTTC
NA,TRBV7-9,NA,TRBJ1-1,CASSLGGPRLNTEAFF,TGTGCCAGCAGCTTAGGGGGCCCGCGTCTGAACACTGAAGCTTTCTTT
NA,TRBV11-2,NA,TRBJ2-2,CASSLDPSGELFF,TGTGCCAGCAGCCTGGATCCATCCGGGGAGCTGTTTTTT
NA,TRBV28,NA,TRBJ1-5,CASGRGAWNQPQHF,TGTGCCAGCGGACGGGGGGCTTGGAATCAGCCCCAGCATTTT
NA,TRBV4-2,NA,TRBJ2-6,CASSQAQGGVLAGANVLTF,TGTGCCAGCAGCCAAGCGCAGGGAGGTGTACTTGCTGGGGCCAACGTCCTGACTTTC
NA,TRBV7-9,NA,TRBJ2-6,CASSTSGANVLTF,TGTGCCAGCAGCACCTCTGGGGCCAACGTCCTGACTTTC
NA,TRBV29-1,NA,TRBJ1-1,CSVESAAAEAFF,TGCAGCGTTGAAAGTGCAGCGGCTGAAGCTTTCTTT
few,TRBV5-4,NA,TRBJ1-6,CASGTTASPLHF,TGTGCCAGCGGGACGACTGCGTCGCCCCTCCACTTT
NA,TRBV18,TRBD2,TRBJ2-7,CASSFNWKTSAIEQYF,TGTGCCAGCTCATTTAACTGGAAGACTAGCGCAATCGAGCAGTACTTC
NA,TRBV2,NA,TRBJ2-3,CASSTRGTQYF,TGTGCCAGCAGCACGAGGGGTACGCAGTATTTT
NA,TRBV18,NA,TRBJ2-7,CASSTDTRGSYEQYF,TGTGCCAGCTCAACCGACACGAGGGGCTCCTACGAGCAGTACTTC
few,TRBV7-9,NA,TRBJ2-6,CASSLGPASGANVLTF,TGTGCCAGCAGCTTGGGACCGGCCTCTGGGGCCAACGTCCTGACTTTC
NA,TRBV6-5,TRBD2,TRBJ2-1,CASSPGGAGYNEQFF,TGTGCCAGCAGTCCCGGAGGAGCGGGGTACAATGAGCAGTTCTTC